Following are 15 T cell receptor beta chains from one sample sequenced in a study of T cell responses to AZD1222 COVID-19 vaccine. The table came from immunoSEQ multiplex PCR; TCRdb's copy has only in-frame clones and leaves some out. Here the sample spans roughly 130,000 clones, about 93% being singletons. Material: peripheral blood, obtained on day 0 of AZD1222 vaccination. Receptor source: an adult in good health.

This chain connects TRBV18 to TRBJ1-2; D ambiguous. The germline V and J ends were trimmed by 3 bases and 4 bases, with 15 bases remaining between them. Germline-derived CDR1 and CDR2 are KGHSH and LQKENI. The CDR3 sequence is 15 residues long. The CDR3 spells CASSPTTDSPYGYTF. The CDR3 nucleotides are TGTGCCAGCTCACCCACAACGGACTCTCCCTATGGCTACACCTTC.

The chain couples TRBV3-1 (or the pseudogene TRBV3-2) to TRBJ2-7; 10 nucleotides agree with TRBD2. Germline assignment: CDR1 LGHDT and CDR2 YNNKEL (reference sequence). V was clipped by 4 bases and J by 6 bases; unmatched bases: 6. The CDR3 covers 14 residues. CDR3: CASSPVLAGAEQYF. DNA for the CDR3: TGTGCCAGCAGCCCCGTCCTAGCGGGAGCCGAGCAGTACTTC.

The chain is built from TRBV11-1 and TRBJ2-3; the D call may be TRBD1 or TRBD2 (5 bases each). CDR3 size: 15 residues. Germline V gives CDR1 SGHAT, CDR2 FQDESV (reference sequence). Trimming took 3 bases from V and 1 from J, leaving 11 bases between them. CDR3 in amino acids: CASSFVGTGTDTQYF. As DNA, the CDR3 is TGTGCCAGCAGCTTCGTCGGGACGGGCACAGATACGCAGTATTTT.

The chain links TRBV28 to TRBJ1-2, with TRBD1 identical over 8 bases. Germline CDR1 and CDR2: MDHEN and SYDVKM. V lost 7 bases and J lost 7; bases outside the gene matches: 11. The CDR3 totals 14 residues. The CDR3 sequence: CASNRGGNRGGYTF. CDR3 DNA: TGTGCCAGCAACAGGGGGGGAAACAGGGGTGGCTACACCTTC.

This sequence joins TRBV11-3 and TRBJ2-3; D unresolved. There are 13 residues in the CDR3. CDR1 and CDR2 (germline): SGHNT, YENEEA. Trimming took 2 bases from V and 1 from J, leaving 4 bases between them. CDR3 coding DNA: TGTGCCAGCAGCTTAAGCGGCACAGATACGCAGTATTTT. Protein sequence: CASSLSGTDTQYF.

V is TRBV5-1 and J is TRBJ1-1; no definite D call. V was shortened by 0 bases and J by 1 base, with 13 bases between the two germline ends. Germline V lookup: CDR1 SGHRS, CDR2 YFSETQ. This CDR3 comprises 16 residues. CDR3 residues: CASSLGWQTPNTEAFF. The CDR3 bases are TGCGCCAGCAGCTTGGGGTGGCAGACCCCGAACACTGAAGCTTTCTTT.

The V gene is TRBV7-2, the J gene TRBJ2-7, with D possibly matching TRBD1 (7 bases). V shed 3 bases and J shed 5 bases, with 11 bases lying between them. This CDR3 comprises 13 residues. From germline, CDR1 is SGHTA and CDR2 FQGNSA. The CDR3 DNA reads as TGTGCCAGCAGCTTGCAGGGGGGCGACGAGCAGTACTTC. Its translation: CASSLQGGDEQYF.

The chain recombines TRBV5-6 with TRBJ1-1; D is possibly TRBD1 (6 bases). The CDR3 is 14 residues long. The ends were cut back, 5 bases at V and 6 bases at J, with 17 bases in the middle. Germline CDR1 reads SGHDT; CDR2 reads YYEEEE. CDR3 bases: TGTGCCAGCAGATCCACTTCAGGGGCGGCTGAAGCTTTCTTT. Translating gives CASRSTSGAAEAFF.

The chain combines TRBV29-1 with TRBJ2-3; 7 nucleotides line up with TRBD2. Germline V gene lookup returns CDR1 SQVTM and CDR2 ANQGSEA. The V segment lost 8 bases and the J segment 2 bases; nucleotides outside the gene matches: 7. This CDR3 has 13 residues. The DNA for the CDR3 is TGCAGCACTCTGGGGGGGGTCACAGATACGCAGTATTTT. Protein product: CSTLGGVTDTQYF.

The rearrangement links TRBV9 to TRBJ1-2; 10 bases agree with TRBD1. Germline loops: CDR1 SGDLS, CDR2 YYNGEE. V trimming: 0 bases; J trimming: 8 bases; junction bases outside the gene matches: 7. This CDR3 has 15 residues. Written as DNA, the CDR3 is TGTGCCAGCAGCGTAGACGTCGGACAGGGGGACGGCTACACCTTC. As protein: CASSVDVGQGDGYTF.

The V gene is TRBV18, the J gene TRBJ2-2, with 14 bases fitting TRBD2. With V trimmed by 0 bases and J by 6 bases, 0 bases remained unmatched. CDR3 size: 16 residues. Germline V gives CDR1 KGHSH, CDR2 LQKENI. CDR3 sequence: CASSPPGLAGAGELFF. The DNA of the CDR3 is TGTGCCAGCTCACCACCGGGACTAGCGGGGGCCGGGGAGCTGTTTTTT.

The V and J genes are TRBV18 and TRBJ1-4, with a tentative D call TRBD1 (6 bases). This CDR3 is 15 amino acids long. Germline V gene lookup returns CDR1 KGHSH and CDR2 LQKENI. Trimming stripped 1 base from V and 7 bases from J, with 13 bases between. CDR3 in DNA: TGTGCCAGCTCACCACAGCGGACAGAGGGTGAAAAACTGTTTTTT. Translating it yields CASSPQRTEGEKLFF.

This clone appeared once. V gene TRBV4-1 combines with J gene TRBJ1-1; D may be TRBD1 (5 bases). Germline loops: CDR1 MGHRA, CDR2 YSYEKL. The CDR3 has 16 amino acids. The V and J ends lost 5 bases and 6 bases respectively, with 22 bases between them. For the CDR3, the DNA is TGCGCCAGCAGCTTGAGATGGGGGACCGCGAATCCTGAAGCTTTCTTT. Translation: CASSLRWGTANPEAFF.

V is TRBV18 and J is TRBJ2-7, with a weak D call TRBD2 (6 bases). There are 13 residues in the CDR3. The germline CDR1 and CDR2 sequences are KGHSH and LQKENI. Trimming removed 6 bases at V and 2 bases at J, with 11 bases between. The CDR3 loop is CASSPGVTYEQYF. CDR3 DNA sequence: TGTGCCAGCTCGCCGGGAGTCACCTACGAGCAGTACTTC.

V and J are TRBV6-5 and TRBJ1-1, with D possibly TRBD1 on 6 matching bases. This CDR3 has 13 residues. V was pared by 7 bases and J by 6 bases, with 15 bases between. The germline V gene encodes CDR1 MNHEY and CDR2 SVGAGI. The CDR3 loop is CASNPTGAPEAFF. CDR3 in DNA: TGTGCCAGCAACCCGACGGGGGCGCCTGAAGCTTTCTTT.